Here is one T cell receptor (beta chain) with its context. Its specificity is not known. Germline CDR1 reads SQVTM; CDR2 reads ANQGSEA. V gave up 3 bases and J gave up 2 bases, with 13 bases separating them. The CDR3 is 14 residues long. This sample is drawn from a study of identical twins. Notes on the study in general: Compared with unrelated sharing, twin-shared out-of-frame alpha sequences had more low-probability sequences.

A universal primer site came from template switching; cDNA carried unique molecular identifiers. TCRdb independently ran MiXCR on the 5' RACE reads; one entry per CDR3 protein. The sample lists 1,800,000 or so distinct CDR3 sequences, 25% to 35% occurring once. The sample comprised cord blood. This chain joins TRBV29-1 and TRBJ1-2; D call uncertain. This TCR came from a newborn girl in good health. CDR3 sequence (DNA): TGCAGCGTTGATGGCGGGGAGGTCAACTATGGCTACACCTTC. Translating gives CSVDGGEVNYGYTF.